This T cell receptor beta chain was identified during a study of CD8 T cells in Susac syndrome. Negative isolation yielded the CD8+ and CD4+ T cells, while FACS enriched the TEMRA cells. An amount of RNA that ranged from roughly 0.5 to 1 ug was reverse transcribed with random hexamers. Each CDR3 protein is one row after TCRdb ran MiXCR on the immunoSEQ multiplex PCR reads. The sample contains some 120,000 distinct CDR3 sequences, 90% to 95% of which appear only once. After removal of 4 bases from V and 8 bases from J, the junction contained 16 bases not matched to a gene. Germline V gene lookup returns CDR1 SGHRS and CDR2 YFSETQ. This CDR3 contains 17 residues.

The sequence came from a human donor in good health. Sequenced material: CD4+ T cells from PBMCs. This chain links TRBV5-1 with TRBJ2-1, with 9 bases that match TRBD2. CDR3 DNA: TGCGCCAGCAGCCCCCTAATGGGCGGGAGGGCCGTCGATGAGCAGTTCTTC. Its protein product is CASSPLMGGRAVDEQFF.